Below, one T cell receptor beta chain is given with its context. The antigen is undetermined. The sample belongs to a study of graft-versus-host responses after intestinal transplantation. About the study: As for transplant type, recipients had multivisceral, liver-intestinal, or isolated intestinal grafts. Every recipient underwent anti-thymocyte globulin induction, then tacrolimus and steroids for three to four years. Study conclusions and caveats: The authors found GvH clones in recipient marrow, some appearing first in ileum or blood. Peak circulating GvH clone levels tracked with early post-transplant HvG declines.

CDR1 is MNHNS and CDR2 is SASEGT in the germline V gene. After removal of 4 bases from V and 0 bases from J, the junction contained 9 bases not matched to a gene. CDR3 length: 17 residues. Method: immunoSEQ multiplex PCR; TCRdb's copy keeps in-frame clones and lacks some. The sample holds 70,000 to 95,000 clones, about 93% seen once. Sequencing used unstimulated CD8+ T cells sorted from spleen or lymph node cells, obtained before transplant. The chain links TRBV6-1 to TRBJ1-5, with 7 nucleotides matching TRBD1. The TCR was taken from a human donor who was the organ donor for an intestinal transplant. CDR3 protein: CASSGQGRDYSNQPQHF. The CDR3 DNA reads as TGTGCCAGCAGTGGACAGGGTAGGGATTATAGCAATCAGCCCCAGCATTTT.